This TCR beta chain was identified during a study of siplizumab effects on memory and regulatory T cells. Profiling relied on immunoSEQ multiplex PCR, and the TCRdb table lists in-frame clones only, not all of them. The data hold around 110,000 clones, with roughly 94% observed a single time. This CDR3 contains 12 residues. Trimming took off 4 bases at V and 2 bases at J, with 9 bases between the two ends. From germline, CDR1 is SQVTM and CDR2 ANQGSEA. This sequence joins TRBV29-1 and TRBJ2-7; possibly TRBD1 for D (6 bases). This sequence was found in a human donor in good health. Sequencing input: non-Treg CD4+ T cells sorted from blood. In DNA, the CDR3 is TGCAGCGTTGGAACAGGGACCTACGAGCAGTACTTC. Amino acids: CSVGTGTYEQYF.